These 31 T cell receptor beta chains came from one sample sequenced in a study of cytomegalovirus exposure and HLA in healthy donors. Both 60 Vbeta primers and 13 Jbeta primers went into the PCR. The data were produced by immunoSEQ multiplex PCR, yet TCRdb's version contains in-frame clones alone and is incomplete. The table lists about 78,000 clones, 60% to 75% of them singletons. Material: PBMCs. Receptors originate from a woman aged 40-49 years in good health and CMV-seropositive.

The V call is TRBV6-1, the J call TRBJ2-2, with D possibly matching TRBD1 (5 bases). The length of the CDR3 is 14 residues. Germline V gene sequence: CDR1 MNHNS, CDR2 SASEGT. Between the trimmed V and J ends, which lost 0 bases and 8 bases, there was a span of 10 bases. As DNA, the CDR3 is TGTGCCAGCAGTGAAGCGGGGCGAGGAGGGGAGCTGTTTTTT. It translates to CASSEAGRGGELFF.

This clone was recorded a few times. The chain employs TRBV5-1 and TRBJ2-5; TRBD1 matches 9 bases. With 2 bases clipped from V and 2 bases from J, the junction kept 4 bases outside the gene matches. CDR3 size: 15 residues. The germline gives CDR1 SGHRS, CDR2 YFSETQ. The CDR3 loop is CASSFLGQGQETQYF. CDR3 bases: TGCGCCAGCAGCTTCCTTGGACAGGGGCAAGAGACCCAGTACTTC.

This rearrangement joins TRBV6-1 to TRBJ1-2; no definite D call. V dropped 4 bases and J dropped 6 bases, with 9 bases sitting between them. This CDR3 has 12 amino acids. CDR1 is MNHNS, CDR2 SASEGT, per germline. The CDR3 reads CASSVSRDGYTF. The CDR3, as DNA: TGTGCCAGCAGTGTATCACGGGATGGCTACACCTTC.

The chain carries TRBV6-5 and TRBJ2-2; a weak D match, TRBD1 (5 bases). CDR3 length equals 14 residues. The germline V gene has CDR1 MNHEY and CDR2 SVGAGI. V lost 2 bases and J lost 5, with 9 bases in between. The CDR3 DNA reads as TGTGCCAGCAGTTACGGAGACAGAACCGGGGAGCTGTTTTTT. It encodes CASSYGDRTGELFF.

The chain couples TRBV30 to TRBJ1-6; no definite D call. Trimming removed 4 bases from V and 7 bases from J, with 14 bases in between. This CDR3 has 14 amino acids. Looked up from germline, CDR1 is GTSNPN and CDR2 is SVGIG (reference sequence). This CDR3 is CAWTEGIRNSPLHF. The CDR3 DNA reads TGTGCCTGGACGGAGGGAATTAGGAATTCACCCCTCCACTTT.

With respect to this clone: A junction boundary mismatches the germline segment, possibly from a read error. This chain connects TRBV30 to TRBJ1-2; D is uncertain. Germline CDR1 GTSNPN, CDR2 SVGIG (reference sequence). The CDR3 is made up of 12 amino acids. In DNA form, the CDR3 reads TGTTCCTGGAGTAACGGACTCAGAGACTACACCTTC. Protein: CSWSNGLRDYTF.

V and J are TRBV6-6 and TRBJ2-5; 12 nucleotides align to TRBD2. Germline CDR1 reads MNHNY; CDR2 reads SVGAGI (reference sequence). This CDR3 comprises 15 residues. Trimming removed 4 bases from V and 4 bases from J; junction bases left unmatched: 4. CDR3 sequence (DNA): TGTGCCAGCAGTTCCTCGGGACTAGCGGGAGAGACCCAGTACTTC. Its protein product is CASSSSGLAGETQYF.

The V call is TRBV28, the J call TRBJ1-2; 8 nucleotides match TRBD1. V was clipped by 6 bases and J by 0 bases; unmatched bases: 6. Germline lookup yields CDR1 MDHEN and CDR2 SYDVKM. The CDR3 spans 15 residues. CDR3: CASRAPTGANYGYTF. CDR3 bases: TGTGCCAGCAGAGCACCGACAGGGGCTAACTATGGCTACACCTTC.

V gene TRBV7-9 combines with J gene TRBJ1-6, with a weak D call TRBD1 (5 bases). Germline CDR1 is SEHNR and CDR2 is FQNEAQ (reference sequence). Trimming cost V 4 bases and J 9 bases, with 13 bases left between them. The CDR3 loop spans 14 amino acids. The DNA of the CDR3 is TGTGCCAGCAGCTCATCAGGGTTGGGTTCACCCCTCCACTTT. Translated, it gives CASSSSGLGSPLHF.

This clone occurred a few times. The rearrangement uses TRBV5-1 and TRBJ2-3; D is possibly TRBD1 (6 bases). Germline-derived CDR1 and CDR2 are SGHRS and YFSETQ. This CDR3 has 15 residues. V was clipped by 0 bases and J by 1 base, with 9 bases between them. The CDR3 sequence is CASSLDAGGTDTQYF. DNA of the CDR3: TGCGCCAGCAGCTTGGATGCAGGGGGCACAGATACGCAGTATTTT.

V and J are TRBV5-4 and TRBJ2-1; no clear D gene. V shed 0 bases and J shed 0 bases, with 4 bases lying between them. CDR3 size: 14 residues. CDR1 is SGHNT and CDR2 is YYREEE in the germline V gene (reference sequence). In DNA, the CDR3 is TGTGCCAGCAGCTTGGACAGCTCCTACAATGAGCAGTTCTTC. Amino acid sequence: CASSLDSSYNEQFF.

The chain has TRBV5-4 and TRBJ2-7; the D gene is possibly TRBD1 (6 bases). The CDR3 contains 15 residues. Germline CDR1 SGHNT, CDR2 YYREEE (reference sequence). The V end lost 5 bases, the J end lost 1 base, and 16 bases lay between the germline ends. The CDR3 loop is CASSSKDSSSYEQYF. DNA for the CDR3: TGTGCCAGCAGTTCCAAGGACAGTTCTTCCTACGAGCAGTACTTC.

The V and J genes are TRBV5-4 and TRBJ1-3, with TRBD1 identical over 7 bases. Germline V lookup: CDR1 SGHNT, CDR2 YYREEE (reference sequence). J gave up 4 bases and V 0 bases, and 1 base lay outside the gene matches. This CDR3 comprises 14 residues. The CDR3 protein is CASSLGGQGNTIYF. CDR3 DNA sequence: TGTGCCAGCAGCTTGGGGGGACAGGGAAACACCATATATTTT. Variable domain in full (rest from reference TRBV5-4 and TRBJ1-3): ETGVTQSPTHLIKTRGQQVTLRCSSQSGHNTVSWYQQALGQGPQFIFQYYREEENGRGNFPPRFSGLQFPNYSSELNVNALELDDSALYLCASSLGGQGNTIYFGEGSWLTVV.

J is TRBJ2-7 and V is TRBV6-1; TRBD1 aligns across 7 bases. Germline V lookup: CDR1 MNHNS, CDR2 SASEGT. The ends lost 1 base at V and 6 bases at J; junction bases unmatched: 6. The CDR3 length is 14 residues. CDR3: CASSEGTGWGEQYF. The CDR3 nucleotides are TGTGCCAGCAGTGAAGGGACAGGTTGGGGCGAGCAGTACTTC.

The V call is TRBV5-8, the J call TRBJ2-7; a possible D gene is TRBD2 (6 bases). V lost 5 bases to trimming and J lost 8 bases, with 20 bases between them. CDR1 and CDR2 (germline): SGHTS, YDEGEE. The CDR3 covers 14 residues. CDR3 region: CASSYGGGAWKQYF. In nucleotides, the CDR3 is TGTGCCAGCAGTTATGGGGGAGGAGCCTGGAAGCAGTACTTC.

This chain connects TRBV4-1 to TRBJ1-5; 9 nucleotides agree with TRBD1. V was pared by 7 bases and J by 6 bases, with 7 bases of the junction left unmatched. Germline CDR1 is MGHRA and CDR2 is YSYEKL. The CDR3 is made up of 14 amino acids. CDR3 in amino acids: CASKGTGRTQPQHF. CDR3 DNA sequence: TGCGCCAGCAAGGGGACAGGGAGAACTCAGCCCCAGCATTTT.

The J gene is TRBJ2-1, the V gene TRBV18, with 9 bases identical to TRBD2. Germline V gene lookup returns CDR1 KGHSH and CDR2 LQKENI. The CDR3 covers 14 residues. After removal of 2 bases from V and 10 bases from J, the junction contained 6 bases not matched to a gene. Here the CDR3 DNA reads TGTGCCAGCTCACCAGGGGCGGGGGGGCTCGAGCAGTTCTTC. Protein: CASSPGAGGLEQFF.

The chain recombines TRBV19 with TRBJ2-6; 9 nucleotides agree with TRBD1. This CDR3 spans 18 amino acids. The germline gives CDR1 LNHDA, CDR2 SQIVND (reference sequence). J lost 1 base, V lost 2 bases, and 6 bases had no gene match. CDR3 DNA sequence: TGTGCCAGTAGTATATCGGGACAGGGAAGGTCTGGGGCCAACGTCCTGACTTTC. Translation gives CASSISGQGRSGANVLTF. The full variable domain, its missing parts supplied by reference TRBV19 and TRBJ2-6, is DGGITQSPKYLFRKEGQNVTLSCEQNLNHDAMYWYRQDPGQGLRLIYYSQIVNDFQKGDIAEGYSVSREKKESFPLTVTSAQKNPTAFYLCASSISGQGRSGANVLTFGAGSRLTVL.

The genes are TRBV7-2 and TRBJ2-3; 7 bases are shared with TRBD1. After removal of 4 bases from V and 5 bases from J, the junction contained 3 bases not matched to a gene. The CDR3 covers 13 residues. Germline CDR1 and CDR2: SGHTA and FQGNSA. CDR3 region: CASSSGQRDTQYF. CDR3 DNA sequence: TGTGCCAGCAGCTCGGGACAGCGAGATACGCAGTATTTT.

The chain employs TRBV27 and TRBJ2-3; TRBD2 matches 8 bases. The ends lost 6 bases at V and 7 bases at J; junction bases unmatched: 6. The CDR3 is made up of 13 amino acids. Germline CDR1 is MNHEY and CDR2 is SMNVEV (reference sequence). CDR3 in DNA: TGTGCCAGCAGCCCCGGGAGGGTAAATACGCAGTATTTT. It codes for CASSPGRVNTQYF.

CDR3 amino acids: CASSWNRGSGNTIYF. For the CDR3, the DNA is TGTGCCAGCAGCTGGAACAGGGGCTCTGGAAACACCATATATTTT. The chain uses TRBV7-9 and TRBJ1-3, with TRBD1 matching 7 bases. Germline V gene data show CDR1 as SEHNR and CDR2 as FQNEAQ (reference sequence). Unmatched junction bases numbered 3, after V lost 4 bases and J lost 0 bases. The CDR3 contains 15 residues.

The rearrangement joins TRBV5-1 to TRBJ2-5, with D maybe TRBD1 (6 bases). Between the trimmed V and J ends, which lost 3 bases and 4 bases, there was a span of 13 bases. Per germline, CDR1 SGHRS and CDR2 YFSETQ. This CDR3 spans 14 amino acids. In DNA, the CDR3 is TGCGCCAGCAGCTCACAGGGATTTGGAGAGACCCAGTACTTC. Its protein is CASSSQGFGETQYF.

J is TRBJ1-5 and V is TRBV28; TRBD1 aligns across 11 bases. The CDR3 is 17 residues long. V lost 6 bases to trimming and J lost 1 base; unmatched junction nucleotides: 8. Germline CDR1 MDHEN, CDR2 SYDVKM. The CDR3 sequence: CASRGDRGVISNQPQHF. The CDR3 coding sequence is TGTGCCAGCAGAGGGGACAGGGGGGTCATAAGCAATCAGCCCCAGCATTTT.

The chain carries TRBV7-9 and TRBJ1-1, with D maybe TRBD1 (5 bases). This CDR3 is built from 13 residues. In germline, CDR1 is SEHNR, CDR2 FQNEAQ (reference sequence). The V end lost 7 bases, the J end lost 7 bases, and 16 bases lay between the germline ends. In DNA form, the CDR3 reads TGTGCCAGCACCTTCAGGGTACCCCGTGAAGCTTTCTTT. Residues: CASTFRVPREAFF.

This sequence joins TRBV27 and TRBJ1-1; D may be TRBD1 (6 bases). The CDR3 has 15 amino acids. Germline CDR1 and CDR2: MNHEY and SMNVEV (reference sequence). Trimming pared 5 bases from V and 5 bases from J, leaving 18 bases between. The CDR3 coding sequence is TGTGCCAGCAGTCCGCTGGGAGGGGGGATTACTGAAGCTTTCTTT. Its translation is CASSPLGGGITEAFF.

The chain has TRBV5-1 and TRBJ1-1; D perhaps matches TRBD1 (6 bases). Germline CDR1 SGHRS, CDR2 YFSETQ. V shed 4 bases and J shed 4 bases, with 23 bases lying between them. This CDR3 region has 17 residues. CDR3: CASSRQWDTQVGTEAFF. The CDR3 coding sequence is TGCGCCAGCAGCCGACAGTGGGACACTCAGGTGGGCACTGAAGCTTTCTTT.

This chain connects TRBV4-1 to TRBJ2-3; D might be TRBD2 (6 bases). Trimming cost V 3 bases and J 2 bases, with 12 bases left between them. Germline CDR1 MGHRA, CDR2 YSYEKL. The CDR3 is 15 residues long. CDR3 sequence (DNA): TGCGCCAGCAGCCACGGCGGGACCTACACAGATACGCAGTATTTT. Its translation is CASSHGGTYTDTQYF.

J is TRBJ1-1 and V is TRBV5-1, with D hard to call. The CDR3 length is 15 residues. V was pared by 4 bases and J by 4 bases, with 17 bases between. Per the germline V gene, CDR1 is SGHRS and CDR2 is YFSETQ. CDR3 in amino acids: CASSVDHSPSTEAFF. The CDR3 coding sequence is TGCGCCAGCAGCGTGGATCATAGTCCTAGCACTGAAGCTTTCTTT. Together with reference TRBV5-1 and TRBJ1-1, the CDR3 gives the full variable domain: KAGVTQTPRYLIKTRGQQVTLSCSPISGHRSVSWYQQTPGQGLQFLFEYFSETQRNKGNFPGRFSGRQFSNSRSEMNVSTLELGDSALYLCASSVDHSPSTEAFFGQGTRLTVV.

The chain joins TRBV11-2 to TRBJ2-5, with 8 bases lining up with TRBD2. V gave up 2 bases and J gave up 2 bases; unmatched junction bases: 7. The CDR3 extends over 16 amino acids. Germline V gene sequence: CDR1 SGHAT, CDR2 FQNNGV. The CDR3 sequence: CASSLSPASGQETQYF. The CDR3 DNA follows: TGTGCCAGCAGCTTATCCCCGGCTAGCGGGCAAGAGACCCAGTACTTC.

The V call is TRBV7-9, the J call TRBJ2-7, with 7 nucleotides matching TRBD1. The germline CDR1 and CDR2 sequences are SEHNR and FQNEAQ (reference sequence). V lost 5 bases, J lost 4 bases, and 8 bases stayed unmatched. The CDR3 has 14 amino acids. The CDR3 sequence is CASSPRTGHYEQYF. The CDR3 DNA reads as TGTGCCAGCAGCCCCCGGACAGGCCATTACGAGCAGTACTTC.

The chain recombines TRBV10-1 with TRBJ2-1, with D perhaps matching TRBD2 (5 bases). This CDR3 is 14 amino acids long. Per germline, CDR1 WNHNN and CDR2 SYGVQD (reference sequence). With 3 bases removed from V and 8 bases from J, the gap between germline ends came to 14 bases. The CDR3 region is CASSDLGGSHEQFF. DNA of the CDR3: TGCGCCAGCAGTGATTTGGGTGGGAGCCATGAGCAGTTCTTC.